The 28 T cell receptor beta chains listed next were all sequenced from one sample in a study of T cells in Graves' hyperthyroidism and ophthalmopathy. RNA transcripts provided the source from which TCR beta CDR3 regions were amplified. HTBI primers were employed in a first-round RT-PCR of the TCR CDR3. TCRdb used MiXCR to reprocess the multiplex PCR reads, holding one entry per CDR3 protein. The sample has approximately 330,000 distinct CDR3 sequences; 15% to 20% are singletons. Sequences were obtained from blood. The receptors stem from a woman aged 45-60 years with Graves' hyperthyroidism.

The genes are TRBV7-3 and TRBJ1-5; no reliable D call. The V end was cut by 5 bases, the J end by 6 bases, with 11 bases between. CDR1 and CDR2 from the germline V gene are SGHTA and FQGTGA. This CDR3 has 13 amino acids. DNA of the CDR3: TGTGCCAGCAGCCTACACGCAGGTCAGCCCCAGCATTTT. Its translation: CASSLHAGQPQHF.

This clonotype came up many times. V is TRBV28 and J is TRBJ2-1; a weak D match, TRBD2 (6 bases). Trimming cost V 4 bases and J 2 bases, with 9 bases left between them. Germline CDR1 is MDHEN and CDR2 is SYDVKM. The CDR3 has 14 residues. The CDR3 reads CASSYRGTYNEQFF. The DNA of the CDR3 is TGTGCCAGCAGTTACCGGGGGACCTACAATGAGCAGTTCTTC. Full variable domain (rest looked up from reference TRBV28 and TRBJ2-1): DVKVTQSSRYLVKRTGEKVFLECVQDMDHENMFWYRQDPGLGLRLIYFSYDVKMKEKGDIPEGYSVSREKKERFSLILESASTNQTSMYLCASSYRGTYNEQFFGPGTRLTVL.

This clonotype was seen at least ten times. The chain recombines TRBV6-5 with TRBJ2-1; 10 bases align to TRBD1. V shed 2 bases and J 8 bases; nucleotides not matched to a gene: 6. This CDR3 comprises 15 residues. Germline V gene sequence: CDR1 MNHEY, CDR2 SVGAGI. CDR3 loop: CASSYGQGDRYEQFF. CDR3 bases: TGTGCCAGCAGTTACGGACAGGGGGATCGGTATGAGCAGTTCTTC.

The table lists this clonotype with many counts. The chain uses TRBV6-1 and TRBJ1-4; 8 bases map to TRBD1. Germline CDR1 reads MNHNS; CDR2 reads SASEGT. This CDR3 has 14 residues. Germline trimming cut 4 bases from V and 8 bases from J; bases unmatched to any gene: 6. The CDR3 nucleotides are TGTGCCAGCAGTGGGCAGGGGGCGCAGGAAAAACTGTTTTTT. Protein product: CASSGQGAQEKLFF.

The gene calls are TRBV5-6 and TRBJ1-1; weak D call: TRBD1 (5 bases). Trimming shortened V by 3 bases and J by 6 bases, and 15 bases separated the two germline ends. This CDR3 has 14 amino acids. Germline-derived CDR1 and CDR2 are SGHDT and YYEEEE. The CDR3 DNA reads as TGTGCCAGCAGCTCCTTGGGAGGGGCAGCTGAAGCTTTCTTT. It codes for CASSSLGGAAEAFF.

This clonotype was observed at least ten times. V and J are TRBV5-1 and TRBJ2-1; D not resolved. This CDR3 spans 14 amino acids. V lost 0 bases and J 9 bases, leaving 13 bases between the germline ends. In germline, CDR1 is SGHRS, CDR2 YFSETQ. CDR3 coding DNA: TGCGCCAGCAGCTTGGAGGCGCCTACCGTTGAGCAGTTCTTC. As protein: CASSLEAPTVEQFF.

The rearrangement links TRBV7-9 to TRBJ2-1; D is unresolved. V lost 5 bases, J lost 7 bases, and 15 bases lay in between. This CDR3 has 14 amino acids. Germline CDR1 is SEHNR and CDR2 is FQNEAQ (reference sequence). CDR3 sequence: CASSRTSVGNEQFF. As DNA, the CDR3 is TGTGCCAGCAGCCGCACATCGGTGGGGAATGAGCAGTTCTTC.

This clonotype was counted at least ten times. The J gene is TRBJ2-5, the V gene TRBV6-1; 7 bases are shared with TRBD1. V lost 4 bases and J lost 2; bases outside the gene matches: 13. CDR1 is MNHNS and CDR2 is SASEGT in the germline V gene. This CDR3 is 17 amino acids long. The CDR3 DNA reads as TGTGCCAGCAGTGCCCCCTCCCTGACAGGGTTGCAAGAGACCCAGTACTTC. This encodes CASSAPSLTGLQETQYF.

The chain links TRBV29-1 to TRBJ2-7; no clear D. V lost 4 bases and J 1 base, leaving 11 bases between the germline ends. Per germline, CDR1 SQVTM and CDR2 ANQGSEA. This CDR3 has 13 residues. CDR3 coding DNA: TGCAGCGTTGTTTCTGGCGGTTCCTACGAGCAGTACTTC. This sequence encodes CSVVSGGSYEQYF.

This clonotype was found many times. V is TRBV7-2 and J is TRBJ2-6; a possible D gene is TRBD2 (5 bases). This CDR3 contains 15 residues. V lost 4 bases to trimming and J lost 1 base, with 8 bases between them. CDR1 is SGHTA, CDR2 FQGNSA, per germline. CDR3 nucleotide sequence: TGTGCCAGCAGCTCAGAGGGATCTGGGGCCAACGTCCTGACTTTC. This translates into CASSSEGSGANVLTF. The complete variable domain, with remaining parts taken from reference TRBV7-2 and TRBJ2-6, reads GAGVSQSPSNKVTEKGKDVELRCDPISGHTALYWYRQSLGQGLEFLIYFQGNSAPDKSGLPSDRFSAERTGGSVSTLTIQRTQQEDSAVYLCASSSEGSGANVLTFGAGSRLTVL.

In this sample, this clonotype turned up a few times. The genes are TRBV12-3 or TRBV12-4 and TRBJ1-2; TRBD1 is a possible D gene (5 bases). The CDR3 has 14 residues. V was shortened by 1 base and J by 3 bases, with 9 bases between the two germline ends. CDR3 DNA: TGTGCCAGCAGTTTAGGGGGGACCCACTATGGCTACACCTTC. It is translated as CASSLGGTHYGYTF.

The chain links TRBV27 to TRBJ1-4; no reliable D call. The germline V and J ends were trimmed by 4 bases and 8 bases, with 17 bases remaining between them. Germline loops: CDR1 MNHEY, CDR2 SMNVEV (reference sequence). CDR3 length: 15 amino acids. This CDR3 reads CASSSRPSEVEKLFF. CDR3 bases: TGTGCCAGCAGTTCCCGACCCTCTGAGGTGGAAAAACTGTTTTTT.

This clonotype was seen more than once but under ten times. CDR3 sequence: CASSLGTDSPLHF. The CDR3 DNA is TGTGCCAGCAGCTTGGGGACAGATTCACCCCTCCACTTT. The chain uses TRBV7-6 and TRBJ1-6; 7 bases match TRBD1. The germline CDR1 and CDR2 sequences are SGHVS and FNYEAQ. V was clipped by 3 bases and J by 8 bases; unmatched bases: 1. The CDR3 covers 13 residues.

This clonotype was found many times. V gene TRBV20-1 combines with J gene TRBJ2-7, with 8 bases identical to TRBD1. The CDR3 contains 14 residues. V trimming: 3 bases; J trimming: 0 bases; junction bases outside the gene matches: 4. Germline CDR1 reads DFQATT; CDR2 reads SNEGSKA (reference sequence). CDR3 sequence: CSASSDRGSYEQYF. The CDR3 DNA is TGCAGTGCTAGCAGCGACAGGGGCTCCTACGAGCAGTACTTC.

This clonotype was seen a few times. V is TRBV7-9 and J is TRBJ1-2, with D hard to call. The V and J ends lost 6 bases and 0 bases respectively, with 14 bases between them. Germline assignment: CDR1 SEHNR and CDR2 FQNEAQ (reference sequence). The CDR3 contains 15 residues. The CDR3 is CASSSPPVSNYGYTF. The CDR3, as DNA: TGTGCCAGCAGTTCTCCCCCAGTTTCTAACTATGGCTACACCTTC.

V usage is TRBV28 and J usage is TRBJ2-7; D is possibly TRBD2 (7 bases). This CDR3 is 15 amino acids long. Germline CDR1 MDHEN, CDR2 SYDVKM. V gave up 3 bases and J gave up 2 bases, with 14 bases separating them. In DNA form, the CDR3 reads TGTGCCAGCAGTTTCCGTGGGAGGGGGACCTACGAGCAGTACTTC. Translating gives CASSFRGRGTYEQYF.

Many counts were recorded for this clonotype. V gene TRBV12-3 or TRBV12-4 combines with J gene TRBJ2-3; 8 positions match TRBD1. This CDR3 region has 17 residues. The V segment lost 5 bases and the J segment 4 bases; nucleotides outside the gene matches: 14. CDR3 region: CASSPTTWTGTSDTQYF. Here the CDR3 DNA reads TGTGCCAGCAGTCCAACAACCTGGACAGGGACGTCAGATACGCAGTATTTT.

This clonotype was counted many times. The rearrangement links TRBV6-1 to TRBJ2-7; 9 bases fit TRBD1. Germline V CDR1 and CDR2: MNHNS, SASEGT. The V gene end was trimmed by 6 bases and the J gene end by 3 bases; junction bases not matched to a gene: 9. This CDR3 has 15 residues. The CDR3 DNA reads TGTGCCAGCAGGTGGTCACAGGGGGCGGACTACGAGCAGTACTTC. Protein: CASRWSQGADYEQYF.

The chain couples TRBV29-1 to TRBJ1-3; tentatively, D is TRBD1 (5 bases). CDR1 and CDR2 from the germline V gene are SQVTM and ANQGSEA. The CDR3 is made up of 15 amino acids. V lost 1 base, J lost 0 bases, and 10 bases lay in between. In DNA, the CDR3 is TGCAGCGTTGAAGTGGGGGGGAACTCTGGAAACACCATATATTTT. Its translation: CSVEVGGNSGNTIYF.

This clonotype was recorded many times. The chain is built from TRBV12-3 or TRBV12-4 and TRBJ1-5; D is possibly TRBD1 (5 bases). This CDR3 contains 14 residues. V was pared by 3 bases and J by 4 bases, with 10 bases between. The CDR3 loop reads CASSLGGRNQPQHF. The CDR3 DNA sequence: TGTGCCAGCAGTTTGGGGGGGAGGAATCAGCCCCAGCATTTT.

To note about this clonotype: In this CDR3 the conserved last residue, phenylalanine or tryptophan, is missing, so a read error is likely. The V gene is TRBV29-1, the J gene TRBJ2-7; maybe TRBD1 (5 bases). This CDR3 contains 12 residues. Trimming left V 3 bases short and J 0 bases short, with 6 bases between. CDR1 is SQVTM and CDR2 is ANQGSEA in the germline V gene. Here the CDR3 DNA reads TGCAGCGTTGATGACAGCTCCTACGAGCAGTACTCC. It is translated as CSVDDSSYEQYS.

There are a few counts of this clonotype. This chain joins TRBV18 and TRBJ1-5; 7 bases line up with TRBD1. The germline V gene has CDR1 KGHSH and CDR2 LQKENI. The CDR3 sequence is 14 residues long. The ends lost 4 bases at V and 6 bases at J; junction bases unmatched: 6. The CDR3 here is CASSQKGATQPQHF. As DNA, the CDR3 is TGTGCCAGCTCACAAAAGGGGGCCACTCAGCCCCAGCATTTT.

This clonotype has at least ten counts. This chain uses TRBV27 with TRBJ1-3; D gene uncertain. The V end lost 2 bases, the J end lost 4 bases, and 6 bases lay between the germline ends. This CDR3 has 13 residues. Germline CDR1 is MNHEY and CDR2 is SMNVEV (reference sequence). CDR3 residues: CASSLAWGNTIYF. CDR3 nucleotide sequence: TGTGCCAGCAGTTTAGCGTGGGGAAACACCATATATTTT.

With regard to this clonotype: A much larger clone lies one base from this, so it may be a read error. The V call is TRBV30, the J call TRBJ2-5; the D is unclear. Per germline, CDR1 GTSNPN and CDR2 SVGIG (reference sequence). V gave up 1 base and J gave up 1 base, with 10 bases separating them. The CDR3 is 14 amino acids. The CDR3 region has the DNA TGTGCCTGGAGTGCGATAGGCCTCCAAGAGACCCAGTACTTC. Residues: CAWSAIGLQETQYF.

The V call is TRBV6-2 or TRBV6-3, the J call TRBJ2-7; D gene unclear. V shed 8 bases and J shed 4 bases, with 9 bases lying between them. Per germline, CDR1 MNHEY and CDR2 SVGEGT. This CDR3 spans 11 amino acids. The CDR3 nucleotides read TGTGCCAGCGCTCTGGGGTACGAGCAGTACTTC. Residues: CASALGYEQYF.

This clonotype occurred a few times. The rearrangement links TRBV7-9 to TRBJ2-2, with 11 bases aligning to TRBD2. This CDR3 has 17 amino acids. The V and J ends lost 2 bases and 0 bases, in that order; junction bases with no gene match: 2. The V gene's germline CDR1 is SEHNR and CDR2 FQNEAQ (reference sequence). Here the CDR3 reads CASSLLAGGPNTGELFF. The CDR3 nucleotides read TGTGCCAGCAGCTTACTAGCGGGAGGCCCGAACACCGGGGAGCTGTTTTTT.

The chain couples TRBV5-1 to TRBJ2-7; tentatively, D is TRBD2 (6 bases). V lost 1 base and J lost 0, with 11 bases in between. The CDR3 contains 15 residues. Germline values: CDR1 SGHRS, CDR2 YFSETQ. The CDR3 DNA is TGCGCCAGCAGCTTGATTCTAGCGAACTCCTACGAGCAGTACTTC. It specifies CASSLILANSYEQYF.

This clonotype was counted a few times. The V call is TRBV3-1, the J call TRBJ2-1; possible D gene TRBD1, 6 bases. Trimming cost V 1 base and J 2 bases, with 12 bases left between them. Germline assignment: CDR1 LGHDT and CDR2 YNNKEL (reference sequence). The CDR3 is 16 amino acids. The CDR3 spells CASSQGLTGTYNEQFF. In DNA form, the CDR3 reads TGTGCCAGCAGCCAAGGTCTGACAGGCACCTACAATGAGCAGTTCTTC.